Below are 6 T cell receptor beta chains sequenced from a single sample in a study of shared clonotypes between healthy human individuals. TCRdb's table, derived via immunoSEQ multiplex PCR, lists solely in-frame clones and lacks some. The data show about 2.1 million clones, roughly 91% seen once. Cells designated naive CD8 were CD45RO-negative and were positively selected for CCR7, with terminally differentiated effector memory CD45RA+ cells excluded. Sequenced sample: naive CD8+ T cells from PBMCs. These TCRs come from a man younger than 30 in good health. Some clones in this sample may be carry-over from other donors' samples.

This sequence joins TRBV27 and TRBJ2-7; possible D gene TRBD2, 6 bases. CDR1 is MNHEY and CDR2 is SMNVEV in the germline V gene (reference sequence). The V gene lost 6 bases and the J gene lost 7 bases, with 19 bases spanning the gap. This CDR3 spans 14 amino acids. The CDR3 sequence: CASSLPGAGREQYF. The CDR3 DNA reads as TGTGCCAGCAGCTTACCGGGAGCCGGGCGAGAGCAGTACTTC.

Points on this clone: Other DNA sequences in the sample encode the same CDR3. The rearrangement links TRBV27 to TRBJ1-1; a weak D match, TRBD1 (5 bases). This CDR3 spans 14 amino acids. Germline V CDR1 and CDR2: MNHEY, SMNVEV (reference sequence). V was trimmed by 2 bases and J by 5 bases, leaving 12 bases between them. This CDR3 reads CASSLRGLGTEAFF. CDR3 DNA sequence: TGTGCCAGCAGTTTAAGGGGTTTGGGGACTGAAGCTTTCTTT.

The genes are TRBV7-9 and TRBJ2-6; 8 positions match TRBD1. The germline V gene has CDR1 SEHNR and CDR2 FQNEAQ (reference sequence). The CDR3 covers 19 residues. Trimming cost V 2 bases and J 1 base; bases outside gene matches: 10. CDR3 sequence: CASSLRVRTGISGANVLTF. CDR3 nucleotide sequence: TGTGCCAGCAGCTTAAGGGTACGGACAGGGATTTCTGGGGCCAACGTCCTGACTTTC.

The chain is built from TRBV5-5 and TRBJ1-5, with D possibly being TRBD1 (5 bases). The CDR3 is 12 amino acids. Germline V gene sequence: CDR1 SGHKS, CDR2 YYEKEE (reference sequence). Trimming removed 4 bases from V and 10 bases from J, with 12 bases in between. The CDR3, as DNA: TGTGCCAGCAGCCAGGGTGGGAATCCCCAGCATTTT. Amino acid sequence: CASSQGGNPQHF.

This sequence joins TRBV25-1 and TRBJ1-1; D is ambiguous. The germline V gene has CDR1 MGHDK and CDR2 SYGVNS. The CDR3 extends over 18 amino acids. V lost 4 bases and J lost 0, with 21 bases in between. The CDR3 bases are TGTGCCAGCAGTGGGTATAACATCGGGATGAGAATGAACACTGAAGCTTTCTTT. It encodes CASSGYNIGMRMNTEAFF. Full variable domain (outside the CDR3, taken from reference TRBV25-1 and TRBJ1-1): EADIYQTPRYLVIGTGKKITLECSQTMGHDKMYWYQQDPGMELHLIHYSYGVNSTEKGDLSSESTVSRIRTEHFPLTLESARPSHTSQYLCASSGYNIGMRMNTEAFFGQGTRLTVV.

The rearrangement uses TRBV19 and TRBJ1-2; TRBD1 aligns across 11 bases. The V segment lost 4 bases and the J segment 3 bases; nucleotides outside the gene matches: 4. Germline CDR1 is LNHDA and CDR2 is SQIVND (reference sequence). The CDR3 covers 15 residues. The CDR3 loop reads CASSTGTGGYYGYTF. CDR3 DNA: TGTGCCAGTAGTACCGGGACAGGGGGGTACTATGGCTACACCTTC.